A selection of T cell receptor beta chains follows, all from one sample in a study of T cell responses to AZD1222 COVID-19 vaccine. The protocol was immunoSEQ multiplex PCR, while the TCRdb copy is restricted to in-frame clones and leaves out a portion. The repertoire holds 65,000 to 90,000 clones, with 70% to 90% as singletons. The source material was peripheral blood, sampled on day 0 of AZD1222 vaccination. The receptors derive from an adult in good health. The CDR3 runs from the conserved cysteine through the conserved F or W. Fields, in order: J gene, D gene, clone size, V gene, CDR3 DNA, CDR3 protein. A D gene is named only where the DNA matches it firmly. Not all rows give a size; the values are once, few, many and, for expanded clones, a class.

TRBJ1-4	NA	NA	TRBV5-6	TGTGCCAGCAGCTTCGGGAGGTATGCAACTAATGAAAAACTGTTTTTT	CASSFGRYATNEKLFF
TRBJ1-1	TRBD1	NA	TRBV6-2/TRBV6-3	TGTGCCAGCAGCTTGGGACAGTTATACGCTTTCTTT	CASSLGQLYAFF
TRBJ1-5	NA	once	TRBV9	TGTGCCAGCAGCGTAGGTAGCAATCAGCCCCAGCATTTT	CASSVGSNQPQHF
TRBJ1-5	TRBD1	NA	TRBV2	TGTGCCAGCAGTGAATTAGACAGGGGGAGCCAGCCCCAGCATTTT	CASSELDRGSQPQHF
TRBJ2-1	TRBD1	NA	TRBV28	TGTGCCAGCAGATCGGGACAGGGATCGCAGTTCTTC	CASRSGQGSQFF
TRBJ2-7	NA	NA	TRBV7-3	TGTGCCAGCAGCCAACTGGGCGGGGTGGAGCAGTACTTC	CASSQLGGVEQYF
TRBJ2-7	NA	NA	TRBV5-1	TGCGCCAGCAGCTTGAAGGGTGCAGGGACGGGTGAGCAGTACTTC	CASSLKGAGTGEQYF
TRBJ2-3	NA	NA	TRBV5-1	TGCGCCAGCAGCTTGGAGGACCCCAGCACAGATACGCAGTATTTT	CASSLEDPSTDTQYF
TRBJ1-2	TRBD1	NA	TRBV7-3	TGTGCCAGCAGCGCTAGAGGACAGGGGGATGGCTACACCTTC	CASSARGQGDGYTF
TRBJ2-3	TRBD1	NA	TRBV5-1	TGCGCCAGCAGCTCCAGGACAGGGGTTATGGATACGCAGTATTTT	CASSSRTGVMDTQYF
TRBJ1-3	NA	NA	TRBV28	TGTGCCAGCAGTTTACCCTCTGGAAACACCATATATTTT	CASSLPSGNTIYF